Sequencing of this TCR beta chain was carried out in a study of blood T cells in healthy people across ages. Study in general: Template switching recovered approximately one barcoded beta molecule for every two T cells.

All donors came from Russia, were Caucasian and healthy, and spanned ages about 6 to 90. The CDR3 has 16 amino acids. Germline CDR1 is SGHRS and CDR2 is YFSETQ. V was clipped by 0 bases and J by 8 bases; unmatched bases: 9. A sample-barcoded 5' primer and a J-beta primer mix were used in a second PCR of roughly 6 to 12 cycles. With 12 random nucleotides, a template-switch adaptor tagged each individual cDNA molecule. TCRdb itself ran the 5' RACE reads through MiXCR, one entry per CDR3 protein. The data hold around 800,000 distinct CDR3 sequences, with under 80% observed a single time. The TCR originated in a man aged 25 to 40 in good health. The sequenced material came from blood. The V call is TRBV5-1, the J call TRBJ2-1; the match to TRBD2 covers 9 bases. The CDR3 coding sequence is TGCGCCAGCAGCTTGGAGGGGCGGGGGGGCCTCGATGAGCAGTTCTTC. It yields the protein CASSLEGRGGLDEQFF.